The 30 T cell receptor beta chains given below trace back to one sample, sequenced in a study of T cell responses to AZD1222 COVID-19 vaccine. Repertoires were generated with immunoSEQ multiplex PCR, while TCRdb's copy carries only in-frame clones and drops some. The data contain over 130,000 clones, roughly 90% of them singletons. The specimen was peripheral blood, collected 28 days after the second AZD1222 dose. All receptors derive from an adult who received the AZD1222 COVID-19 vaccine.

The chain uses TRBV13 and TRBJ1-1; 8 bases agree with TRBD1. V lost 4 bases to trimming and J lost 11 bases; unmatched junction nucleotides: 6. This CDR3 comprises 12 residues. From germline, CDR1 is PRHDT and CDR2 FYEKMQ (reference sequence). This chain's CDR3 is CASSSQGARAFF. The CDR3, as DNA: TGTGCCAGCAGCTCCCAGGGGGCGCGGGCTTTCTTT.

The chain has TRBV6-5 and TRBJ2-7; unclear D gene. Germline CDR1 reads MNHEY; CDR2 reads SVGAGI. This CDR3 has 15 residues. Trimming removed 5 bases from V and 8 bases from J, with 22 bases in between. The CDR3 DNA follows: TGTGCCAGCAGTCAACACGGGCCTCCTATTAGGCAGCAGTACTTC. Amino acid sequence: CASSQHGPPIRQQYF.

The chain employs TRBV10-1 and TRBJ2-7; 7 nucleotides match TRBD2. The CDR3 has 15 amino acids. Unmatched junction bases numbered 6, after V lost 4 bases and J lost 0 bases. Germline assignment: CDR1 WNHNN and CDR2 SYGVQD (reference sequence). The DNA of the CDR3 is TGCGCCAGCAGTGGGGCGGCGGGGGTCTCCTACGAGCAGTACTTC. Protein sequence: CASSGAAGVSYEQYF.

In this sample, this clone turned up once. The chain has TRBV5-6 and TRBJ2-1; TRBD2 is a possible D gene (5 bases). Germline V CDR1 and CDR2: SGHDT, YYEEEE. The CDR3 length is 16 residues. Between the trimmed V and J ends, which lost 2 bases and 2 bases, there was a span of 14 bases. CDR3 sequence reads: CASSFVTGSTYNEQFF. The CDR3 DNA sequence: TGTGCCAGCAGCTTCGTCACGGGGAGCACCTACAATGAGCAGTTCTTC.

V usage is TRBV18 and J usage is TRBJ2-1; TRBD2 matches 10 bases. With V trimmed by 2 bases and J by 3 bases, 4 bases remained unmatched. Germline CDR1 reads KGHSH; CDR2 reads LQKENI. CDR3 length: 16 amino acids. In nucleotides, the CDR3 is TGTGCCAGCTCACCAGGCACTAGCGGGAACTACAATGAGCAGTTCTTC. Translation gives CASSPGTSGNYNEQFF.

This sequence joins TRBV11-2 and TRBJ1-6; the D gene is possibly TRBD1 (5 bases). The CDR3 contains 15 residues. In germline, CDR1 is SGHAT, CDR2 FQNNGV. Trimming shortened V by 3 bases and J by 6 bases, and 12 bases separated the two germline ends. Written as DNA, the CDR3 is TGTGCCAGCAGCTTGATGGGGGAAGGTAATTCACCCCTCCACTTT. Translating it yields CASSLMGEGNSPLHF.

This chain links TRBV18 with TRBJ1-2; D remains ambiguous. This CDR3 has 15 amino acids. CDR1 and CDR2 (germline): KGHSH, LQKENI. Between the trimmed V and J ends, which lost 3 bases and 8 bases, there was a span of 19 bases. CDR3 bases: TGTGCCAGCTCACCCCTTCCTGCGGAAATTCGGGGCTACACCTTC. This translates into CASSPLPAEIRGYTF.

The CDR3 DNA sequence: TGTGCCAGCAGCGTAGGGACACCCACAGATACGCAGTATTTT. Amino acids: CASSVGTPTDTQYF. This chain connects TRBV7-9 to TRBJ2-3; D may be TRBD1 (6 bases). Germline V gene data show CDR1 as SEHNR and CDR2 as FQNEAQ (reference sequence). The CDR3 is made up of 14 amino acids. Trimming removed 5 bases at V and 2 bases at J, with 11 bases between.

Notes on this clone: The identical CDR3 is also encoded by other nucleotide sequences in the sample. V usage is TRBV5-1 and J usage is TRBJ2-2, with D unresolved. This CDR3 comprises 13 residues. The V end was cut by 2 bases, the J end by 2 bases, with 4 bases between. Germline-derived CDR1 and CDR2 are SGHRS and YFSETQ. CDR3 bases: TGCGCCAGCAGCTTCGGTAACACCGGGGAGCTGTTTTTT. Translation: CASSFGNTGELFF.

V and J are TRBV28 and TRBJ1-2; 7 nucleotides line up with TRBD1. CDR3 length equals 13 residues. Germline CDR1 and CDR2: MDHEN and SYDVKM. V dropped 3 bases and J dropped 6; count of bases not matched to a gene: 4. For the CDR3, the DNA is TGTGCCAGCAGTTTGACAGGGCAGGATGGCTACACCTTC. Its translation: CASSLTGQDGYTF.

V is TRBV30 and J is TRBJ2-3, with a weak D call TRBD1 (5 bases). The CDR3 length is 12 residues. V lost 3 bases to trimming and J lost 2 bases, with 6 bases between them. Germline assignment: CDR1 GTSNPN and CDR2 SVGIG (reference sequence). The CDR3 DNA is TGTGCCTGGAGGGGGCACACAGATACGCAGTATTTT. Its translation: CAWRGHTDTQYF.

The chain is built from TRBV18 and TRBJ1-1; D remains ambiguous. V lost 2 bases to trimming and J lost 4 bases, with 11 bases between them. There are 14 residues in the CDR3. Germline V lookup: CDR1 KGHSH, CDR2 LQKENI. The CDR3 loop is CASSPDPRGTEAFF. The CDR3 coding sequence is TGTGCCAGCTCACCAGACCCCCGGGGCACTGAAGCTTTCTTT.

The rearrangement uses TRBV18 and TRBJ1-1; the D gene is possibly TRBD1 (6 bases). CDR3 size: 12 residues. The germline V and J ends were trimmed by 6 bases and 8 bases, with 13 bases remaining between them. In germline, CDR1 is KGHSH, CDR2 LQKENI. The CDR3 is CASSPRQAEAFF. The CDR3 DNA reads TGTGCCAGCTCCCCGAGACAGGCCGAAGCTTTCTTT.

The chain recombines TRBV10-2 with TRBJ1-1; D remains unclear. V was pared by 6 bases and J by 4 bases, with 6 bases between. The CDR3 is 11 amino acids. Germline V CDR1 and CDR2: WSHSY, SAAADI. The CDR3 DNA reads TGCGCCAGCAGACTTGGCACTGAAGCTTTCTTT. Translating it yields CASRLGTEAFF.

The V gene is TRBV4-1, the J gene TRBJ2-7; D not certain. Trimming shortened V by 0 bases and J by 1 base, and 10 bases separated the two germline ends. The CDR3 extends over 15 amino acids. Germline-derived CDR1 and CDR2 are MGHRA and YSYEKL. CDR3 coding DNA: TGCGCCAGCAGCCAAGATATGACGAGATCCTACGAGCAGTACTTC. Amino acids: CASSQDMTRSYEQYF.

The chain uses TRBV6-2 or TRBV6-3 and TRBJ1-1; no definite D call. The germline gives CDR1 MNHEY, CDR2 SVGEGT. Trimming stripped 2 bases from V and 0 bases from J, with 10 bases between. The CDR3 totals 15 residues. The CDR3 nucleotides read TGTGCCAGCAGTTACGTTACCCCAGTGAACACTGAAGCTTTCTTT. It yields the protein CASSYVTPVNTEAFF.

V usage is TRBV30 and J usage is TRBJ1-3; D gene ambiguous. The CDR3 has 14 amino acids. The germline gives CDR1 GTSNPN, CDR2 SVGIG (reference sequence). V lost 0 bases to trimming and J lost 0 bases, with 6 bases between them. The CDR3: CAWSVSVSGNTIYF. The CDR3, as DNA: TGTGCCTGGAGTGTAAGCGTCTCTGGAAACACCATATATTTT.

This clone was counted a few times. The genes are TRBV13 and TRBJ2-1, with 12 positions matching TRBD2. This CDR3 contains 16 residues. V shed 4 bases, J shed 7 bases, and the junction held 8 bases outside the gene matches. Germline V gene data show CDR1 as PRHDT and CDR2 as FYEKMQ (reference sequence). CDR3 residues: CASSSQLAGGRNEQFF. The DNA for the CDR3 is TGTGCCAGCAGCTCCCAACTAGCGGGAGGACGGAATGAGCAGTTCTTC.

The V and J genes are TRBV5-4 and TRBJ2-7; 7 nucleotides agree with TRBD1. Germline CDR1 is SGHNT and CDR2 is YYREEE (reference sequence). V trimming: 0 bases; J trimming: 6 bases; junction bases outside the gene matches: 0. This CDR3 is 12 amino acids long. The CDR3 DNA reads TGTGCCAGCAGCTTGGCAGGGGGCGAGCAGTACTTC. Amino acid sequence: CASSLAGGEQYF.

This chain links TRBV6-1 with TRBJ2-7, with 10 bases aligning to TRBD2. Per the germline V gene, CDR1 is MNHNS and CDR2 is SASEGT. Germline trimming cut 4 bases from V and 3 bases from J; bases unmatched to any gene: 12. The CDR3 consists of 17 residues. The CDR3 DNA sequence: TGTGCCAGCAGTGTCCCAAGTGCTAGGACTAGCGGCTACGAGCAGTACTTC. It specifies CASSVPSARTSGYEQYF.

This CDR3 reads CATSRPGYGSLHF. In nucleotides, the CDR3 is TGTGCCACCAGCAGGCCCGGGTACGGATCCCTCCACTTT. The genes are TRBV15 and TRBJ1-6; D ambiguous. The length of the CDR3 is 13 residues. Trimming left V 3 bases short and J 14 bases short, with 14 bases between. The germline V gene encodes CDR1 LNHNV and CDR2 YYDKDF (reference sequence).

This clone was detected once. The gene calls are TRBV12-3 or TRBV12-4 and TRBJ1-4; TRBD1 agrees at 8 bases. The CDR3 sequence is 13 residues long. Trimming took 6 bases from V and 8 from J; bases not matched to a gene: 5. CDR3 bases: TGTGCCAGCAGAACAGGGGGTTCGGAAAAACTGTTTTTT. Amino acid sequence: CASRTGGSEKLFF.

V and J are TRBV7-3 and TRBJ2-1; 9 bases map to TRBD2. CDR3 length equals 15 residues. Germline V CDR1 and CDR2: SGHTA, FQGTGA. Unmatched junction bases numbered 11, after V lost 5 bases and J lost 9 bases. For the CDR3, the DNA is TGTGCCAGCAGCGGCGGGAGGGGTAAAAGGGGTGAGCAGTTCTTC. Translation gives CASSGGRGKRGEQFF. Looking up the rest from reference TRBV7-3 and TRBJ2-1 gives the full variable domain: GAGVSQTPSNKVTEKGKYVELRCDPISGHTALYWYRQSLGQGPEFLIYFQGTGAADDSGLPNDRFFAVRPEGSVSTLKIQRTERGDSAVYLCASSGGRGKRGEQFFGPGTRLTVL.

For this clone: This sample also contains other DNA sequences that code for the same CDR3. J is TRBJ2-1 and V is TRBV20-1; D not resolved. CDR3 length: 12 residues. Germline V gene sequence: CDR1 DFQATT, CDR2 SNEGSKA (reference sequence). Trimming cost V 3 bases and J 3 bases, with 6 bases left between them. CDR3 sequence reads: CSASPSYNEQFF. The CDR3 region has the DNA TGCAGTGCTAGTCCGAGCTACAATGAGCAGTTCTTC.

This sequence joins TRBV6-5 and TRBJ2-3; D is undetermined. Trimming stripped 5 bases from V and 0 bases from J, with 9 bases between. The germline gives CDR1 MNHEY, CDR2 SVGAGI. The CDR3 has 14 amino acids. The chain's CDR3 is CASSRDGSTDTQYF. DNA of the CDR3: TGTGCCAGCAGTCGTGACGGTAGCACAGATACGCAGTATTTT.

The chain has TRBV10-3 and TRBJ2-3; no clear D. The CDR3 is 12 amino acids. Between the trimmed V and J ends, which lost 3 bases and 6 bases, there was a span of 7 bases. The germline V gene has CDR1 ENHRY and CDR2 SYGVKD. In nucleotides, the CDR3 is TGTGCCATCAGTGATGTGAGGGATACGCAGTATTTT. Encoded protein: CAISDVRDTQYF.

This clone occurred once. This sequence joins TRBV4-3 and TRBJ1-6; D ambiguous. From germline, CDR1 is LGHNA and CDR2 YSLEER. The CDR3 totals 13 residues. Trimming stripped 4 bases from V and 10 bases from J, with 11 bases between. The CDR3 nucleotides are TGCGCCAGCAGCCCGCGTTCGAAATCACCCCTCCACTTT. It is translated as CASSPRSKSPLHF.

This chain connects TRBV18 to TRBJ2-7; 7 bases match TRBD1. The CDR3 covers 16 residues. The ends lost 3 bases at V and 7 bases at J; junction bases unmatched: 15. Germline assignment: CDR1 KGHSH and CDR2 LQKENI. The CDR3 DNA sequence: TGTGCCAGCTCACCGAATACAGGGGCGTTTCGGGTTGAGCAGTACTTC. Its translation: CASSPNTGAFRVEQYF.

The CDR3 reads CASSLHRGLMTAKNIQYF. The DNA for the CDR3 is TGCGCCAGCAGCCTCCACAGGGGGCTGATGACGGCCAAAAACATTCAGTACTTC. This chain links TRBV4-1 with TRBJ2-4, with 9 bases lining up with TRBD1. The CDR3 extends over 18 amino acids. Germline V gene lookup returns CDR1 MGHRA and CDR2 YSYEKL. The V gene end was trimmed by 4 bases and the J gene end by 1 base; junction bases not matched to a gene: 11.

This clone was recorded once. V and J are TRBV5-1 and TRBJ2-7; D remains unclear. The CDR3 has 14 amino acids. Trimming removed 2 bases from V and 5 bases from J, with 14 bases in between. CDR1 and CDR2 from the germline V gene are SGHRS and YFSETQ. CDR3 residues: CASSFRVLGDEQYF. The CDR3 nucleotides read TGCGCCAGCAGCTTCCGGGTCCTAGGCGACGAGCAGTACTTC.